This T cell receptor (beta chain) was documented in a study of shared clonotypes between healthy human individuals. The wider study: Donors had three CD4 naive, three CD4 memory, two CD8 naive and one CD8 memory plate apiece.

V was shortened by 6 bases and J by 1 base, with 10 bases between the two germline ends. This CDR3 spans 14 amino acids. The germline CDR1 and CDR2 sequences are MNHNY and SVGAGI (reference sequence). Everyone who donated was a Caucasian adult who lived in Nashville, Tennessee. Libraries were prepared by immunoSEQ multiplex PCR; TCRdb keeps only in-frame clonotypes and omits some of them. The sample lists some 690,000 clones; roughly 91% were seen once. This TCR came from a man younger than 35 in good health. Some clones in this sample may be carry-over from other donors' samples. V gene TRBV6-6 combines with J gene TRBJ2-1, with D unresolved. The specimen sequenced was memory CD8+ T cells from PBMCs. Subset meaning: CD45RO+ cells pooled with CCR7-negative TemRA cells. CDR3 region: CASSPFGSYNEQFF. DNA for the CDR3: TGTGCCAGCAGCCCCTTCGGATCCTACAATGAGCAGTTCTTC.